The entry that follows covers one T cell receptor (beta chain) sequence. The data are from a study of blood T cell repertoires in COVID-19. The overall study: Samples representing acute and convalescent COVID-19 were sourced from the United States, Italy and Spain. T cells, B-cell-depleted T cells, or PBMCs provided the cDNA or gDNA that served as material.

Trimming at V came to 4 bases and at J to 5 bases, leaving 10 bases not matched to a gene. The CDR3 has 16 residues. From germline, CDR1 is MNHNS and CDR2 SASEGT. Original data processing: Reference gene primer amplification yielded estimated nucleated cell counts. Data came from immunoSEQ multiplex PCR; TCRdb stores just in-frame clones and leaves some out. V, J and clone size were drawn from that table, and D and trimming were deduced from the DNA. The sample records 100,000 to 150,000 clones, under 85% being singletons. The clonotype comes from a man aged 35-49 years with active or convalescent COVID-19. This chain links TRBV6-1 with TRBJ2-7; TRBD1 aligns across 11 bases. The material sequenced was peripheral blood. CDR3 coding DNA: TGTGCCAGCAGTGGACCGGACAGGGGGCGCTGGGACGAGCAGTACTTC. It codes for CASSGPDRGRWDEQYF.